This T cell receptor beta chain was documented in a study of blood T cell repertoires in COVID-19. Study-level background: Acute and convalescent COVID-19 specimens originated in the United States, Italy and Spain. PBMCs, B-cell-depleted T cells, or T cells were the source of the cDNA or gDNA that made up the material.

This CDR3 region has 13 residues. V trimming: 7 bases; J trimming: 0 bases; junction bases outside the gene matches: 2. Germline values: CDR1 LNHDA, CDR2 SQIVND (reference sequence). The authors' processing: Estimation of nucleated cell counts was performed using reference gene primer amplification. The table came from immunoSEQ multiplex PCR; TCRdb's copy has only in-frame clones and leaves some out. That table gives V, J and clone size, and the DNA gave D and trimming. The profile covers about 200,000 clones, with approximately 86% appearing a single time and approximately 2.9% taken by the ten largest.

The J gene is TRBJ1-1, the V gene TRBV19; TRBD1 matches at 7 bases. The sample consisted of peripheral blood. The receptor was derived from a man aged 60-69 years with acute or convalescent COVID-19. The CDR3: CASMQGVNTEAFF. Written as DNA, the CDR3 is TGTGCCAGTATGCAGGGGGTGAACACTGAAGCTTTCTTT.